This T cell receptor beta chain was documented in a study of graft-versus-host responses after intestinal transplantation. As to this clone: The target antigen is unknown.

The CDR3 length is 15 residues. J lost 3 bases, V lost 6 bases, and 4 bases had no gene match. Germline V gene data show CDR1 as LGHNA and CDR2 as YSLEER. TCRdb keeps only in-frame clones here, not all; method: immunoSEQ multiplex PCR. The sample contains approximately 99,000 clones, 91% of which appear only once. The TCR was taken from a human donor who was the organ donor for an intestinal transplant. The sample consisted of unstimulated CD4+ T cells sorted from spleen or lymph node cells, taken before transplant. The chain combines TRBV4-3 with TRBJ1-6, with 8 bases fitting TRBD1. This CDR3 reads CASSRTGSYNSPLHF. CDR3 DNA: TGCGCCAGCAGTCGGACAGGGAGCTATAATTCACCCCTCCACTTT.